These 20 T cell receptor beta chains share one sample of origin, sequenced in a study of OX40 agonist ivuxolimab in advanced cancers. Here immunoSEQ multiplex PCR was the method, and the copy in TCRdb shows in-frame clones only, minus some. The sample has under 95,000 clones, around nine tenths seen once. The sample here was CD4+ or CD8+ T cells sorted from blood, taken in a trial of the OX40 agonist ivuxolimab. Source of these receptors: an adult with an advanced solid tumor such as melanoma, head and neck, liver or kidney cancer.

In DNA form, the CDR3 reads TGTGCCAGCTCACCGGATCTTCAGGGAGCCGGGGAAGATACGCAGTATTTT. Amino acids: CASSPDLQGAGEDTQYF. This rearrangement joins TRBV18 to TRBJ2-3, with D tentatively TRBD1 or TRBD2 (5 bases each). Trimming pared 3 bases from V and 5 bases from J, leaving 21 bases between. The CDR3 length is 17 residues. CDR1 is KGHSH and CDR2 is LQKENI in the germline V gene.

The chain has TRBV27 and TRBJ2-5; 7 bases match TRBD1. This CDR3 spans 15 amino acids. The junction had 10 bases not matched to a gene; V was cut back by 5 bases and J by 4 bases. Germline lookup yields CDR1 MNHEY and CDR2 SMNVEV (reference sequence). CDR3 protein: CASSPRTGMAETQYF. The CDR3 DNA sequence: TGTGCCAGCAGTCCCCGGACAGGAATGGCAGAGACCCAGTACTTC.

The chain combines TRBV19 with TRBJ1-3; possible D gene TRBD1, 6 bases. V was clipped by 5 bases and J by 0 bases, with 14 bases between them. The V gene's germline CDR1 is LNHDA and CDR2 SQIVND (reference sequence). There are 16 residues in the CDR3. The CDR3 here is CASSGGVRSSGNTIYF. The CDR3 DNA sequence: TGTGCCAGTAGTGGGGGCGTCCGGAGCTCTGGAAACACCATATATTTT.

The V call is TRBV29-1, the J call TRBJ2-5, with D possibly matching TRBD1 (5 bases). The V gene's germline CDR1 is SQVTM and CDR2 ANQGSEA. The ends were cut back, 4 bases at V and 6 bases at J, with 15 bases in the middle. This CDR3 contains 13 residues. DNA of the CDR3: TGCAGCGTTGGGCAGGGCCGTCTGAAGACCCAGTACTTC. Residues: CSVGQGRLKTQYF.

The J gene is TRBJ1-3, the V gene TRBV29-1, with D possibly TRBD1 on 6 matching bases. Germline V gene data show CDR1 as SQVTM and CDR2 as ANQGSEA. This CDR3 is 15 amino acids long. The CDR3 DNA is TGCAGTGGAGTCAGGGGCTCGACCTCTGGAAACACCATATATTTT. Encoded protein: CSGVRGSTSGNTIYF.

V and J are TRBV5-5 and TRBJ1-1, with no clear D. The CDR3 consists of 13 residues. Germline V gene lookup returns CDR1 SGHKS and CDR2 YYEKEE (reference sequence). V was cut by 0 bases and J by 10 bases, with 13 bases left in between. CDR3 bases: TGTGCCAGCAGCTTGGAGGCGGGGTTGGGAGCTTTCTTT. Its protein is CASSLEAGLGAFF.

V gene TRBV6-5 combines with J gene TRBJ1-4; 8 bases line up with TRBD1. V lost 9 bases, J lost 7 bases, and 7 bases stayed unmatched. The CDR3 is made up of 13 amino acids. From germline, CDR1 is MNHEY and CDR2 SVGAGI. The CDR3 region is CASRGQGAEKLFF. CDR3 nucleotide sequence: TGTGCCAGTAGAGGACAGGGAGCTGAAAAACTGTTTTTT.

For this clone: Sequence at one end of the junction differs from germline and may be a read error. The J gene is TRBJ2-1, the V gene TRBV25-1; D unclear. The CDR3 runs 13 residues. Germline V gene sequence: CDR1 MGHDK, CDR2 SYGVNS. DNA for the CDR3: TGTGCCAGCAATGAAGGCTTTGAAAATGAGCAGTTCTTC. Translated, it gives CASNEGFENEQFF.

The CDR3 protein is CASSIAGNKYF. CDR3 in DNA: TGTGCCAGTAGTATAGCTGGCAACAAGTACTTC. The chain combines TRBV19 with TRBJ2-5, with D unclear. This CDR3 has 11 residues. Trimming took off 1 base at V and 12 bases at J, with 9 bases between the two ends. Per germline, CDR1 LNHDA and CDR2 SQIVND (reference sequence).

The chain links TRBV5-1 to TRBJ2-1, with D possibly TRBD2 on 5 matching bases. Germline V gene data show CDR1 as SGHRS and CDR2 as YFSETQ. V was clipped by 0 bases and J by 2 bases, with 9 bases between them. CDR3 length equals 15 residues. For the CDR3, the DNA is TGCGCCAGCAGCTTGGGGACTTCGACCTACAATGAGCAGTTCTTC. It yields the protein CASSLGTSTYNEQFF.

This chain connects TRBV30 to TRBJ1-4; D perhaps matches TRBD1 (6 bases). The CDR3 extends over 13 amino acids. The V gene lost 0 bases and the J gene lost 8 bases, with 10 bases spanning the gap. The germline gives CDR1 GTSNPN, CDR2 SVGIG (reference sequence). CDR3 residues: CAWSVTGREKLFF. CDR3 nucleotides: TGTGCCTGGAGTGTAACAGGGCGGGAAAAACTGTTTTTT. Drawing the rest from reference TRBV30 and TRBJ1-4, the complete variable domain is SQTIHQWPATLVQPVGSPLSLECTVEGTSNPNLYWYRQAAGRGLQLLFYSVGIGQISSEVPQNLSASRPQDRQFILSSKKLLLSDSGFYLCAWSVTGREKLFFGSGTQLSVL.

As for this clone: One end of the junction is discordant with germline, which a read error may explain. The J gene is TRBJ1-1, the V gene TRBV29-1; possibly TRBD1 for D (5 bases). CDR1 is SQVTM and CDR2 is ANQGSEA in the germline V gene. The CDR3 is 11 residues long. CDR3 DNA sequence: TGCAGCGTTGAAAGGGGACCGGGACCTCCGTTT. It specifies CSVERGPGPPF.

This clone was seen a handful of times. This chain uses TRBV2 with TRBJ1-6, with no clear D. Trimming took off 4 bases at V and 0 bases at J, with 7 bases between the two ends. The germline CDR1 and CDR2 sequences are SNHLY and FYNNEI. This CDR3 is built from 15 residues. The CDR3, as DNA: TGTGCCAGCAGTGGTATGAGCTCCTATAATTCACCCCTCCACTTT. This sequence encodes CASSGMSSYNSPLHF.

This chain uses TRBV7-9 with TRBJ1-2, with D possibly TRBD1 on 5 matching bases. This CDR3 region has 14 residues. Trimming removed 4 bases at V and 6 bases at J, with 15 bases between. Germline V lookup: CDR1 SEHNR, CDR2 FQNEAQ (reference sequence). CDR3 coding DNA: TGTGCCAGCAGCTCCAGGGCCACCAGTAATGGCTACACCTTC. As protein: CASSSRATSNGYTF.

This clone was detected a few times. The chain combines TRBV7-9 with TRBJ1-2; 7 nucleotides line up with TRBD1. The CDR3 sequence is 14 residues long. CDR1 is SEHNR and CDR2 is FQNEAQ in the germline V gene (reference sequence). V shed 1 base, J shed 3 bases, and the junction held 2 bases outside the gene matches. CDR3 in DNA: TGTGCCAGCAGCTTAGGGGACAGCTACTATGGCTACACCTTC. Translation: CASSLGDSYYGYTF.

This clone was detected a few times. V is TRBV2 and J is TRBJ1-2, with no clear D. CDR3 length: 12 residues. Trimming took 4 bases from V and 5 from J, leaving 8 bases between them. CDR1 and CDR2 (germline): SNHLY, FYNNEI. CDR3 in DNA: TGTGCCAGCAGTGTAGAGGAATATGGCTACACCTTC. Translated: CASSVEEYGYTF. The entire variable domain, with the rest obtained from reference TRBV2 and TRBJ1-2, is as follows: EPEVTQTPSHQVTQMGQEVILRCVPISNHLYFYWYRQILGQKVEFLVSFYNNEISEKSEIFDDQFSVERPDGSNFTLKIRSTKLEDSAMYFCASSVEEYGYTFGSGTRLTVV.

The V and J genes are TRBV5-1 and TRBJ2-1; 12 bases line up with TRBD2. Trimming cost V 0 bases and J 4 bases; bases outside gene matches: 5. CDR3 length: 17 amino acids. Germline loops: CDR1 SGHRS, CDR2 YFSETQ. CDR3 bases: TGCGCCAGCAGCTTGGAACCTGGGACTAGCGGGTACAATGAGCAGTTCTTC. This sequence encodes CASSLEPGTSGYNEQFF.

The chain combines TRBV18 with TRBJ2-3, with D tentatively TRBD1 (6 bases). The CDR3 covers 16 residues. Germline V gives CDR1 KGHSH, CDR2 LQKENI. The ends were cut back, 3 bases at V and 1 base at J, with 14 bases in the middle. The CDR3 loop reads CASSPALKGGTDTQYF. For the CDR3, the DNA is TGTGCCAGCTCACCCGCCCTAAAGGGGGGCACAGATACGCAGTATTTT. The whole variable domain, filled in from reference TRBV18 and TRBJ2-3, reads NAGVMQNPRHLVRRRGQEARLRCSPMKGHSHVYWYRQLPEEGLKFMVYLQKENIIDESGMPKERFSAEFPKEGPSILRIQQVVRGDSAAYFCASSPALKGGTDTQYFGPGTRLTVL.

V is TRBV4-1 and J is TRBJ2-2, with D possibly matching TRBD1 (6 bases). Germline loops: CDR1 MGHRA, CDR2 YSYEKL. The CDR3 extends over 14 amino acids. Trimming shortened V by 2 bases and J by 6 bases, and 10 bases separated the two germline ends. The CDR3 DNA sequence: TGCGCCAGCAGCCAACCAGGGGTATCCGGGGAGCTGTTTTTT. Translation: CASSQPGVSGELFF.

This rearrangement joins TRBV28 to TRBJ2-5; 10 bases agree with TRBD2. The CDR3 has 14 amino acids. Germline-derived CDR1 and CDR2 are MDHEN and SYDVKM. J was trimmed by 5 bases and V by 6 bases; bases with no gene match: 6. Here the CDR3 reads CASRGTSDLETQYF. DNA of the CDR3: TGTGCCAGCAGAGGGACTAGCGATTTGGAGACCCAGTACTTC. The complete variable domain, with remaining parts taken from reference TRBV28 and TRBJ2-5, reads DVKVTQSSRYLVKRTGEKVFLECVQDMDHENMFWYRQDPGLGLRLIYFSYDVKMKEKGDIPEGYSVSREKKERFSLILESASTNQTSMYLCASRGTSDLETQYFGPGTRLLVL.